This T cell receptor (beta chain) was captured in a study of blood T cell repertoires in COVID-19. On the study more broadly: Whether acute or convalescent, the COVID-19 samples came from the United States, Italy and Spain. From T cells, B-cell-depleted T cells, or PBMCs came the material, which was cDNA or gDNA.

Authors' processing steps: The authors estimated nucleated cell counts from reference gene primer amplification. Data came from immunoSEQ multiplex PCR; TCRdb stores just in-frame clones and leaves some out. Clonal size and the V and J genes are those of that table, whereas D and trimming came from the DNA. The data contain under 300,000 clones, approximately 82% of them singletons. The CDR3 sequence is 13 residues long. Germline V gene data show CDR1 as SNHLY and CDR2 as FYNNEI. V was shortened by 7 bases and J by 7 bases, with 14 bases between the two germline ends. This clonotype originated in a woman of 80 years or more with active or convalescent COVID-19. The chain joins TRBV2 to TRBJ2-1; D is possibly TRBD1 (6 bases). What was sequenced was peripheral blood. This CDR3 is CASIWGPGNEQFF. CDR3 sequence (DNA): TGTGCCAGCATTTGGGGGCCGGGGAATGAGCAGTTCTTC.